The 30 T cell receptor beta chains given below trace back to one sample, sequenced in a study of immune characterization of retroperitoneal liposarcoma. TCRdb processed the PCR reads anew with MiXCR; each CDR3 protein has one entry. The data contain under 15,000 distinct CDR3 sequences, about 50% of them singletons. What was sequenced was tumor tissue. The receptors were gathered from a female donor with retroperitoneal liposarcoma.

The rearrangement links TRBV6-1 to TRBJ2-5; perhaps TRBD2 as D (5 bases). The CDR3 is 13 amino acids. Trimming took 6 bases from V and 11 from J, leaving 19 bases between them. Germline CDR1 is MNHNS and CDR2 is SASEGT. Written as DNA, the CDR3 is TGTGCCAGCAGGGTTGACTACCACAATGAGCAGTACTTC. Translating it yields CASRVDYHNEQYF.

V usage is TRBV6-8 and J usage is TRBJ2-5; TRBD1 matches at 8 bases. The assigned J gene may be wrong: the sequence end matches TRBJ2-1 better. Per the germline V gene, CDR1 is MNHGY and CDR2 is SAAAGT. CDR3 size: 14 residues. CDR3 sequence: CASSYGQGAFEQFF. The CDR3 region has the DNA TGTGCCAGCAGTTACGGGCAGGGGGCTTTTGAGCAGTTCTTC.

The V gene is TRBV5-3, the J gene TRBJ2-7; TRBD1 aligns across 9 bases. TRBV5-3 is sorted into the ORF group, with uncertain function. J gave up 1 base and V 8 bases, and 13 bases lay outside the gene matches. The CDR3 sequence is 16 residues long. The CDR3 here is CASSKTGQGLSYEQYF. The CDR3 DNA reads TGTGCCAGCAGCAAAACGGGACAGGGCCTTTCCTACGAGCAGTACTTC.

Many counts were recorded for this clonotype. The chain links TRBV6-1 to TRBJ2-1, with D perhaps given as TRBD1 or TRBD2 (5 bases each). Gene TRBJ2-7 matches the end of the DNA better, so the J call may be wrong. The length of the CDR3 is 14 residues. CDR1 MNHNS and CDR2 SASEGT come from the germline V gene. CDR3 amino acids: CASTLYSGRGEQYF. CDR3 bases: TGTGCCAGCACCTTGTATTCAGGGAGAGGAGAGCAGTACTTC.

V gene TRBV6-5 combines with J gene TRBJ2-1; TRBD1 matches 11 bases. With 0 bases clipped from V and 4 bases from J, the junction kept 2 bases outside the gene matches. This CDR3 has 16 residues. Germline V lookup: CDR1 MNHEY, CDR2 SVGAGI. In DNA, the CDR3 is TGTGCCAGCAGTTACTCCCGGGACAGGGGGTACAATGAGCAGTTCTTC. Translated, it gives CASSYSRDRGYNEQFF.

The genes are TRBV7-6 and TRBJ1-2; D remains ambiguous. The CDR3 runs to 14 residues. The V end lost 1 base, the J end lost 4 bases, and 10 bases lay between the germline ends. CDR1 is SGHVS and CDR2 is FNYEAQ in the germline V gene. CDR3 DNA: TGTGCCAGCAGCTTAGTATACAGTTCCTATGGCTACACCTTC. Protein: CASSLVYSSYGYTF.

In DNA form, the CDR3 reads TGTGCCACCAGCAGATCGAGGACAGGGGGTGTTTATGAGACCCAGTACTTC. Translating it yields CATSRSRTGGVYETQYF. V usage is TRBV15 and J usage is TRBJ2-5; 10 nucleotides agree with TRBD1. This CDR3 has 17 amino acids. Trimming removed 2 bases from V and 5 bases from J; junction bases left unmatched: 11. Per germline, CDR1 LNHNV and CDR2 YYDKDF (reference sequence).

As for this clonotype: The missing conserved phenylalanine or tryptophan at the end of this CDR3 makes a read error likely. The DNA is left out, because the CDR3 cannot be placed on it with certainty; the CDR3 is given as TCRdb lists it. The V gene is TRBV7-2, the J gene TRBJ1-1; the table's D call of TRBD1 was not tested on the DNA. Germline-derived CDR1 and CDR2 are SGHTA and FQGNSA. The CDR3 contains 18 residues when both ends are counted. The chain's CDR3 is CASSFLRRGVSMSSSSGQ.

This clonotype was found once. This may stem from a read error, because a much larger clone lies one nucleotide away. The chain combines TRBV6-5 with TRBJ2-6; 11 positions match TRBD2. With the DNA end fitting TRBJ2-7 better, the J assignment may be wrong. This CDR3 comprises 13 residues. CDR1 and CDR2 (germline): MNHEY, SVGAGI. In DNA form, the CDR3 reads TGTGCCAGCAGTCTAGCGGGGGGCTACGCGCAGTACTTC. Translated, it gives CASSLAGGYAQYF.

The V call is TRBV27, the J call TRBJ2-1, with D unclear. The CDR3 loop spans 14 amino acids. Germline V gene lookup returns CDR1 MNHEY and CDR2 SMNVEV (reference sequence). V was shortened by 0 bases and J by 4 bases, with 7 bases between the two germline ends. The chain's CDR3 is CASSLSGRYNEQFF. CDR3 bases: TGTGCCAGCAGTTTATCAGGACGGTACAATGAGCAGTTCTTC.

This chain uses TRBV6-1 with TRBJ2-1; perhaps TRBD2 as D (6 bases). Germline V gives CDR1 MNHNS, CDR2 SASEGT. Trimming took off 0 bases at V and 10 bases at J, with 16 bases between the two ends. The CDR3 runs 15 residues. CDR3 sequence (DNA): TGTGCCAGCAGTGAAGCTGCGCGGGATAACCACGAGCAGTTCTTC. Translating it yields CASSEAARDNHEQFF.

Relative to its sample, this clonotype is medium-sized. V and J are TRBV6-5 and TRBJ2-1; D may correspond to TRBD1 or TRBD2 (5 bases each). Germline-derived CDR1 and CDR2 are MNHEY and SVGAGI. Trimming took off 2 bases at V and 10 bases at J, with 18 bases between the two ends. CDR3 length: 15 amino acids. Written as DNA, the CDR3 is TGTGCCAGCAGTTACGACCCGGGACGGCGCTACGAGCAGTTCTTC. It specifies CASSYDPGRRYEQFF.

This rearrangement joins TRBV6-1 to TRBJ2-2, with TRBD2 identical over 9 bases. In germline, CDR1 is MNHNS, CDR2 SASEGT. V trimming: 6 bases; J trimming: 5 bases; junction bases outside the gene matches: 7. The CDR3 totals 15 residues. CDR3 coding DNA: TGTGCCAGCAGCTTAGCGGGAGTAGGAACCGGGGAGCTGTTTTTT. Translating it yields CASSLAGVGTGELFF.

This clonotype appeared many times. The chain is built from TRBV12-3 or TRBV12-4 and TRBJ2-2; 9 bases align to TRBD1. J was trimmed by 3 bases and V by 5 bases; bases with no gene match: 4. The CDR3 has 15 amino acids. In DNA, the CDR3 is TGTGCCAGCAGTGGGGGGGACAGGGACACCGGGGAGCTGTTTTTT. Encoded protein: CASSGGDRDTGELFF.

This clonotype has a handful of counts. The rearrangement uses TRBV6-1 and TRBJ2-1; tentative D call: TRBD2 (6 bases). Trimming cost V 6 bases and J 4 bases, with 22 bases left between them. The CDR3 runs 17 residues. Germline CDR1 and CDR2: MNHNS and SASEGT. CDR3 nucleotide sequence: TGTGCCAGCAGCGACCCGGGACTCGCCACGGTTTACAATGAGCAGTTCTTC. Its protein product is CASSDPGLATVYNEQFF.

This clonotype came up many times. The J gene is TRBJ2-1, the V gene TRBV27, with D hard to call. CDR1 MNHEY and CDR2 SMNVEV come from the germline V gene (reference sequence). This CDR3 region has 12 residues. V was pared by 6 bases and J by 10 bases, with 13 bases between. This CDR3 reads CASRNNQLEQFF. Written as DNA, the CDR3 is TGTGCCAGCAGAAACAATCAGTTAGAGCAGTTCTTC.

Only one count was recorded for this clonotype. The J gene is TRBJ2-7, the V gene TRBV6-5; D gene ambiguous. Matching the DNA end better, TRBJ2-1 makes the J call doubtful. The CDR3 has 13 residues. In germline, CDR1 is MNHEY, CDR2 SVGAGI. In DNA, the CDR3 is TGTGCCAGCAGTTACTCGGGATACAATGAGCAGTTCTTC. Translating it yields CASSYSGYNEQFF.

This clonotype has a handful of counts. The chain joins TRBV12-5 to TRBJ2-5; 8 bases match TRBD1. CDR1 LGHNT and CDR2 FRNRAP come from the germline V gene. CDR3 length equals 14 residues. V dropped 4 bases and J dropped 4; count of bases not matched to a gene: 5. In DNA, the CDR3 is TGTGCTAGTGGTTACACCGACAGGGGAGAGACCCAGTACTTC. This translates into CASGYTDRGETQYF.

In its sample, this clonotype was seen a few times. The chain combines TRBV6-5 with TRBJ2-3; maybe TRBD1 (6 bases). Between the trimmed V and J ends, which lost 5 bases and 1 base, there was a span of 10 bases. The CDR3 is 14 amino acids. The germline V gene encodes CDR1 MNHEY and CDR2 SVGAGI. The CDR3 loop is CASSERTGTDTQYF. The DNA of the CDR3 is TGTGCCAGCAGTGAGAGGACAGGCACAGATACGCAGTATTTT.

This chain joins TRBV7-2 and TRBJ1-3; 7 bases match TRBD1. V trimming: 5 bases; J trimming: 2 bases; junction bases outside the gene matches: 18. The germline V gene encodes CDR1 SGHTA and CDR2 FQGNSA. The CDR3 consists of 19 residues. The CDR3 region has the DNA TGTGCCAGCAGCCTAAGACAGGGTCTAAGGGTGATAACTGGAAACACCATATATTTT. The encoded protein is CASSLRQGLRVITGNTIYF.

The chain couples TRBV7-9 to TRBJ2-1; D gene ambiguous. The J call may be in error: the DNA end matches TRBJ2-7 better. Germline CDR1 is SEHNR and CDR2 is FQNEAQ (reference sequence). The CDR3 is made up of 15 amino acids. DNA of the CDR3: TGTGCCAGCAGCTTAATTCCCAGCACCTACAATGAGCAGTACTTC. Its protein product is CASSLIPSTYNEQYF.

The chain employs TRBV4-2 and TRBJ2-1; 10 bases are a match to TRBD2. V trimming: 2 bases; J trimming: 10 bases; junction bases outside the gene matches: 8. The CDR3 spans 15 residues. The germline gives CDR1 LGHNA, CDR2 YNFKEQ. CDR3 residues: CASSQNTGLATEQFF. Here the CDR3 DNA reads TGTGCCAGCAGCCAAAATACGGGACTAGCGACCGAGCAGTTCTTC.

This chain connects TRBV19 to TRBJ2-5; D possibly corresponds to TRBD2 (5 bases). TRBJ2-7 explains the end of the DNA better; the J call may be wrong. Germline loops: CDR1 LNHDA, CDR2 SQIVND (reference sequence). The CDR3 is 11 amino acids. CDR3 nucleotide sequence: TGTGCCAGTAGTGGACTCTACGAGCAGTACTTC. Its protein is CASSGLYEQYF.

The V gene is TRBV7-4, the J gene TRBJ2-1; 8 nucleotides match TRBD1. The V and J ends lost 0 bases and 5 bases, in that order; junction bases with no gene match: 3. This CDR3 contains 15 residues. Germline loops: CDR1 SGHVT, CDR2 SQSDAQ. CDR3 in DNA: TGTGCCAGCAGCTTAGCAGGACAGGGCAACAATGAGCAGTTCTTC. It encodes CASSLAGQGNNEQFF. Filled out from reference TRBV7-4 and TRBJ2-1, the complete variable domain reads GAGVSQSPRYKVAKRGRDVALRCDSISGHVTLYWYRQTLGQGSEVLTYSQSDAQRDKSGRPSGRFSAERPERSVSTLKIQRTEQGDSAVYLCASSLAGQGNNEQFFGPGTRLTVL.

This clonotype has at least ten counts. V gene TRBV6-1 combines with J gene TRBJ2-1; tentatively, D is TRBD1 (6 bases). Trimming took off 6 bases at V and 13 bases at J, with 19 bases between the two ends. CDR1 and CDR2 (germline): MNHNS, SASEGT. The CDR3 is 13 residues long. CDR3 protein: CASRRAGVETQFF. Written as DNA, the CDR3 is TGTGCCAGCAGAAGAGCAGGGGTCGAGACCCAGTTCTTC.

V gene TRBV12-3 or TRBV12-4 combines with J gene TRBJ1-2; unclear D gene. The germline V and J ends were trimmed by 3 bases and 4 bases, with 6 bases remaining between them. The CDR3 sequence is 12 residues long. CDR3 sequence reads: CASSFPTYGYTF. DNA for the CDR3: TGTGCCAGCAGTTTTCCCACCTATGGCTACACCTTC.

This chain links TRBV10-3 with TRBJ2-3; TRBD2 might be the D (5 bases). This CDR3 has 13 residues. The V end was cut by 7 bases, the J end by 6 bases, with 14 bases between. Germline V lookup: CDR1 ENHRY, CDR2 SYGVKD. The CDR3 here is CAIKAGTSDTQYF. The CDR3, as DNA: TGTGCCATCAAGGCGGGTACTTCGGATACGCAGTATTTT.

This clonotype has only one observation. V is TRBV7-2 and J is TRBJ2-5, with 10 bases aligning to TRBD2. The J call may not be correct, given that the DNA end is closer to TRBJ2-7. Germline V gene data show CDR1 as SGHTA and CDR2 as FQGNSA. CDR3 length: 15 residues. The CDR3 DNA reads as TGTGCCAGCAGGCCCCCTAGCGGGAGTACCTACGAGCAGTACTTC. This gives the protein CASRPPSGSTYEQYF.

At least ten counts were recorded for this clonotype. This chain joins TRBV11-3 and TRBJ2-1; 7 bases line up with TRBD2. The end of the DNA aligns better with TRBJ2-7, so the J call may be wrong. Looked up from germline, CDR1 is SGHNT and CDR2 is YENEEA. The CDR3 consists of 13 residues. CDR3 sequence: CASSAGIGREQYF. The CDR3 nucleotides read TGTGCCAGCAGCGCCGGGATCGGGAGGGAGCAGTACTTC.

V usage is TRBV27 and J usage is TRBJ2-3, with TRBD1 matching over 7 bases. Germline V gives CDR1 MNHEY, CDR2 SMNVEV (reference sequence). V lost 6 bases, J lost 4 bases, and 13 bases stayed unmatched. The CDR3 loop spans 16 amino acids. The CDR3 DNA reads TGTGCCAGCAGCAGAACCCAGAGACAGGGTGCAGATACGCAGTATTTT. It specifies CASSRTQRQGADTQYF.